This T cell receptor beta chain was found in a study of spatial heterogeneity in lung cancer. Overall study findings and caveats: Ubiquitous expanded tumor TCRs were seen in blood more at resection than at follow-up.

Documented time point: sample taken at primary tumor resection. Whole RNA, isolated from tumor, nontumor lung or frozen PBMC, was sequenced without prior sorting. Samples were donated by 72 untreated early-stage non-small cell lung cancer patients. The germline CDR1 and CDR2 sequences are DFQATT and SNEGSKA (reference sequence). The CDR3 totals 13 residues. V lost 6 bases and J lost 3; bases outside the gene matches: 4. About this clonotype: Its target is unknown.

TCR cDNA molecules each carried a unique molecular identifier. MiXCR, run by TCRdb on the 5' RACE reads, gives a single entry per CDR3 protein. This sample has about 41,000 distinct CDR3 sequences, with over 9.5% found just once. The rearrangement links TRBV20-1 to TRBJ2-7; 11 bases fit TRBD1. The sequence derives from a female donor with early-stage non-small cell lung cancer. The material sequenced was PBMCs, taken at surgery. CDR3 residues: CSAWTGGIYEQYF. CDR3 sequence (DNA): TGCAGTGCATGGACAGGGGGCATCTACGAGCAGTACTTC.